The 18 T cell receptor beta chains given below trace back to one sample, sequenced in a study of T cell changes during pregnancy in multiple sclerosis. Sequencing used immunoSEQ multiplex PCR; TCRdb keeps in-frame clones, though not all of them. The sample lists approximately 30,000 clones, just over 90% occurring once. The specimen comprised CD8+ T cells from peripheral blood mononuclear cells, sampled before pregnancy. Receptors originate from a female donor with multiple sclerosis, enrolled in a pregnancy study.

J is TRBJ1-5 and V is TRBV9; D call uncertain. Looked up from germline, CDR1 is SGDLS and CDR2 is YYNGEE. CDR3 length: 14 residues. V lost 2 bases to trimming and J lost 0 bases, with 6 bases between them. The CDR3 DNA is TGTGCCAGCAGCGTGCACGGTAGCAATCAGCCCCAGCATTTT. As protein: CASSVHGSNQPQHF.

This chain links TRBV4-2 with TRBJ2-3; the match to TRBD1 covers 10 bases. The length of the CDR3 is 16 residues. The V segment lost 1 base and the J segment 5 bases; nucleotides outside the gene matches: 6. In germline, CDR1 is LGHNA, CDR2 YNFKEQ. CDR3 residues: CASSQVTTGGLDTQYF. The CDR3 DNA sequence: TGTGCCAGCAGCCAAGTGACGACAGGGGGCCTAGATACGCAGTATTTT.

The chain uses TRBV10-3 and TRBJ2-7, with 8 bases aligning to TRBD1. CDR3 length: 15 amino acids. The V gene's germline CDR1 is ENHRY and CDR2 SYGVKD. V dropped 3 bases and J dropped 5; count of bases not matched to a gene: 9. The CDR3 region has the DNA TGTGCCATCAGTGACCTCGGGACAGGTAGGGACGAGCAGTACTTC. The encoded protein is CAISDLGTGRDEQYF.

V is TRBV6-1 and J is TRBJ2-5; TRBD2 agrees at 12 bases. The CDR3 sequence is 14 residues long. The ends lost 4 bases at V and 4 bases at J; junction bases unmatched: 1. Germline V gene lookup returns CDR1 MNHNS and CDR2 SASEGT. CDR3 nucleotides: TGTGCCAGCAGTGGGGGACTAGCGGGAGAGACCCAGTACTTC. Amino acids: CASSGGLAGETQYF.

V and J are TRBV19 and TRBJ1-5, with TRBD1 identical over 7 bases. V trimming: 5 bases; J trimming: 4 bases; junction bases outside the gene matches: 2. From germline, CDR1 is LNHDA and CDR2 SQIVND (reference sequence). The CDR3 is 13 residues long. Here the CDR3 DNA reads TGTGCCAGTAGTGGGGGACAGAATCAGCCCCAGCATTTT. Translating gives CASSGGQNQPQHF.

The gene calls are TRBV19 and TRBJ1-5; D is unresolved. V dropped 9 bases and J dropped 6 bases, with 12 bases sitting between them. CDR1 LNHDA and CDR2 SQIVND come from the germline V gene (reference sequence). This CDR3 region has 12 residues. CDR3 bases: TGTGCCAGCACAGCGGGAGTTCAGCCCCAGCATTTT. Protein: CASTAGVQPQHF.

CDR3: CASSSGTGSHNQPQHF. The CDR3 DNA sequence: TGTGCCAGCAGCTCGGGGACAGGTAGCCACAATCAGCCCCAGCATTTT. The chain employs TRBV7-9 and TRBJ1-5; 8 bases line up with TRBD1. V lost 4 bases, J lost 3 bases, and 8 bases stayed unmatched. This CDR3 is built from 16 residues. The germline CDR1 and CDR2 sequences are SEHNR and FQNEAQ (reference sequence).

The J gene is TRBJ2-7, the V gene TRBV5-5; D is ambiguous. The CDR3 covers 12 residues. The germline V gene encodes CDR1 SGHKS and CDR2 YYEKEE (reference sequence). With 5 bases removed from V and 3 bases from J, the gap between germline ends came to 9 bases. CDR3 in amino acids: CASSPKHYEQYF. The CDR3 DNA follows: TGTGCCAGCAGTCCGAAACACTACGAGCAGTACTTC. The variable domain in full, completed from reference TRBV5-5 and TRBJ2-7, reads DAGVTQSPTHLIKTRGQQVTLRCSPISGHKSVSWYQQVLGQGPQFIFQYYEKEERGRGNFPDRFSARQFPNYSSELNVNALLLGDSALYLCASSPKHYEQYFGPGTRLTVT.

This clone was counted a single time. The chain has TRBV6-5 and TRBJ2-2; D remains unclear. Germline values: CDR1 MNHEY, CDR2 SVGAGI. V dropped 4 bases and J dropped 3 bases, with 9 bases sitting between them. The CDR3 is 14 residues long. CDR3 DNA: TGTGCCAGCAGTTTTGGCATTTACACCGGGGAGCTGTTTTTT. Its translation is CASSFGIYTGELFF.

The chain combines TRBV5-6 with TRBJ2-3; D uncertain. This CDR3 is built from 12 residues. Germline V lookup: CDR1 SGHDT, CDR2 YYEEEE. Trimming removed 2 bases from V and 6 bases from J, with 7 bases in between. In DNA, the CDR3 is TGTGCCAGCAGCTTTGGCATGGATACGCAGTATTTT. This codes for CASSFGMDTQYF. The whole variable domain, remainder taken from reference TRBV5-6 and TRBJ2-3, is DAGVTQSPTHLIKTRGQQVTLRCSPKSGHDTVSWYQQALGQGPQFIFQYYEEEERQRGNFPDRFSGHQFPNYSSELNVNALLLGDSALYLCASSFGMDTQYFGPGTRLTVL.

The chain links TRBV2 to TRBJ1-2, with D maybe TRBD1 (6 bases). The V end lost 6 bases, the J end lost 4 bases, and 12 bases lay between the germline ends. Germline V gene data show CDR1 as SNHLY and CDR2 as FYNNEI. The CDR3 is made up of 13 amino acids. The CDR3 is CASRGGGLYGYTF. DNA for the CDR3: TGTGCCAGCAGAGGCGGGGGCCTCTATGGCTACACCTTC.

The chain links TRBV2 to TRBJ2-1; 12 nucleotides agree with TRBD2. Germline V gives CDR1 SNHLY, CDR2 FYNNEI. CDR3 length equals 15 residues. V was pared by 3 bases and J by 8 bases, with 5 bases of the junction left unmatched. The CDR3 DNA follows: TGTGCCAGCAGTGAGACTAGCGGGAGTTTCGATGAGCAGTTCTTC. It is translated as CASSETSGSFDEQFF. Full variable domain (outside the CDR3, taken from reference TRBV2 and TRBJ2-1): EPEVTQTPSHQVTQMGQEVILRCVPISNHLYFYWYRQILGQKVEFLVSFYNNEISEKSEIFDDQFSVERPDGSNFTLKIRSTKLEDSAMYFCASSETSGSFDEQFFGPGTRLTVL.

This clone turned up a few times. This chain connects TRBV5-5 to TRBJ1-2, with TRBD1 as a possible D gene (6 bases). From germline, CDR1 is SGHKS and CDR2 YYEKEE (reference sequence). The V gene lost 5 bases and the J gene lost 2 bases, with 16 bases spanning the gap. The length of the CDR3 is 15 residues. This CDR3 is CASRSGQMGNYGYTF. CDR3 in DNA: TGTGCCAGCAGGTCCGGACAGATGGGGAACTATGGCTACACCTTC.

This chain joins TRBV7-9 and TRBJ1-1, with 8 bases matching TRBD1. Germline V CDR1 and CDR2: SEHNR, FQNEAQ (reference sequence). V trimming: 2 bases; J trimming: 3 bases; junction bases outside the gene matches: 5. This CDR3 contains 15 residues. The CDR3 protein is CASSLWTGKDTEAFF. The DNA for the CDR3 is TGTGCCAGCAGCTTATGGACAGGGAAGGACACTGAAGCTTTCTTT.

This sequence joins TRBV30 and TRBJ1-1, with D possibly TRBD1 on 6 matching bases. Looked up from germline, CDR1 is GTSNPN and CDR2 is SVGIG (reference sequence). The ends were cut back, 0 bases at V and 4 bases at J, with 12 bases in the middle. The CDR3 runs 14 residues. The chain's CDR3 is CAWSVGQGSTEAFF. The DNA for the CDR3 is TGTGCCTGGAGTGTTGGGCAGGGGAGCACTGAAGCTTTCTTT.

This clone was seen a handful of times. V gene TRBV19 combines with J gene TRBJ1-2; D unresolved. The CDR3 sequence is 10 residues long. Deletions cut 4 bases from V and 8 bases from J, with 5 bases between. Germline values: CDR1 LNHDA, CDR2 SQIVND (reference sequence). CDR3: CASSSGGYTF. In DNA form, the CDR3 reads TGTGCCAGTAGTAGCGGGGGCTACACCTTC.

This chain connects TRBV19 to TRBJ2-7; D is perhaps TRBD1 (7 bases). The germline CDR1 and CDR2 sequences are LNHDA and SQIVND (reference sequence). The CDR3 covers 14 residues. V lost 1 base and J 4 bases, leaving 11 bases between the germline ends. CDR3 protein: CASSIGQGGYEQYF. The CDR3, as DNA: TGTGCCAGTAGTATAGGACAGGGAGGATACGAGCAGTACTTC.

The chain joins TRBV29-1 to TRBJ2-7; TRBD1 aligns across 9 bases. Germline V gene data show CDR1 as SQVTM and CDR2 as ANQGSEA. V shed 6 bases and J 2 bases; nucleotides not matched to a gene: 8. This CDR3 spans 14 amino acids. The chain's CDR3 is CSVFSGTGPYEQYF. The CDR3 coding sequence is TGCAGCGTATTTTCCGGGACAGGGCCCTACGAGCAGTACTTC.